This is a list of T cell receptor beta chains from one sample in a study of T cell responses to AZD1222 COVID-19 vaccine. TCRdb keeps only in-frame clones here, not all; method: immunoSEQ multiplex PCR. This table has about 160,000 clones, about 92% appearing once. The sample in question was peripheral blood, obtained on day 0 of MenACWY control vaccination. The receptors here all came from an adult in good health. The CDR3 runs from the conserved cysteine through the conserved F or W. D genes are given only for firm matches. Not all rows give a size; the values are once, few, many and, for expanded clones, a class.

J,size,D,V,CDR3,DNA
TRBJ1-2,-,-,TRBV5-1,CASSSHRASGYGYTF,TGCGCCAGCAGTTCCCATCGGGCCAGTGGCTATGGCTACACCTTC
TRBJ1-6,once,-,TRBV14,CASSQDSYNSPLHF,TGTGCCAGCAGCCAAGACAGTTATAATTCACCCCTCCACTTT
TRBJ1-1,once,TRBD1,TRBV12-5,CASGLVRTGNNTEAFF,TGTGCTAGTGGTTTGGTCAGGACAGGGAACAACACTGAAGCTTTCTTT
TRBJ1-2,-,-,TRBV7-2,CASSTGPHYTF,TGTGCCAGCAGCACCGGGCCCCACTACACCTTC
TRBJ1-5,-,TRBD1,TRBV5-5,CASSQTGVSNQPQHF,TGTGCCAGCAGCCAAACAGGGGTTAGCAATCAGCCCCAGCATTTT
TRBJ2-3,-,-,TRBV2,CASSVSKTVGADTQYF,TGTGCCAGCAGTGTTTCAAAAACCGTTGGGGCAGATACGCAGTATTTT
TRBJ2-7,-,-,TRBV5-1,CASSPSGSVSYEQYF,TGCGCCAGCAGCCCCTCCGGCTCGGTCTCCTACGAGCAGTACTTC
TRBJ2-7,-,TRBD1,TRBV12-3/TRBV12-4,CATRDRGANEQYF,TGTGCCACCCGGGACAGGGGTGCGAACGAGCAGTACTTC
TRBJ2-2,-,-,TRBV9,CASSVVVNTGELFF,TGTGCCAGCAGCGTAGTGGTCAACACCGGGGAGCTGTTTTTT
TRBJ2-7,-,-,TRBV7-2,CASSLDLYEQYF,TGTGCCAGCAGCTTGGACCTATACGAGCAGTACTTC
TRBJ1-1,-,-,TRBV19,CASEGEENTEAFF,TGTGCCAGCGAGGGGGAGGAGAACACTGAAGCTTTCTTT
TRBJ2-1,once,TRBD1,TRBV6-5,CASSYGTGGTNEQFF,TGTGCCAGCAGTTACGGGACAGGGGGCACCAATGAGCAGTTCTTC
TRBJ1-3,-,-,TRBV4-3,CASSPSPIQGWGSSGNTIYF,TGCGCCAGCAGCCCATCCCCGATACAGGGATGGGGGAGCTCTGGAAACACCATATATTTT
TRBJ2-1,-,-,TRBV7-2,CASSLTRGWSSEQFF,TGTGCCAGCAGCCTTACGAGGGGTTGGTCGTCTGAGCAGTTCTTC
TRBJ1-4,-,TRBD1,TRBV28,CASRKAGGVEKLFF,TGTGCCAGCAGGAAGGCAGGGGGGGTCGAAAAACTGTTTTTT
TRBJ2-1,-,-,TRBV6-2/TRBV6-3,CASSPYNEQFF,TGTGCCAGCAGTCCCTACAATGAGCAGTTCTTC
TRBJ2-7,-,-,TRBV28,CASRRRGALEQYF,TGTGCCAGCAGGCGCAGAGGGGCTCTGGAGCAGTACTTC
TRBJ2-3,-,-,TRBV7-6,CASSPRAGQSSTDTQYF,TGTGCCAGCAGCCCCCGGGCGGGACAGTCTAGCACAGATACGCAGTATTTT
TRBJ1-2,-,-,TRBV2,CASLSERYYGYTF,TGTGCCAGTTTAAGCGAAAGGTACTATGGCTACACCTTC
TRBJ2-7,-,TRBD2,TRBV11-3,CASSLLAGSSYEQYF,TGTGCCAGCAGCTTATTAGCGGGGAGCTCCTACGAGCAGTACTTC
TRBJ1-2,-,TRBD1,TRBV27,CASSTYRGDRRGYTF,TGTGCCAGCAGTACATACAGGGGTGATCGGCGTGGCTACACCTTC
TRBJ2-1,-,TRBD2,TRBV5-4,CASSLGTSGRGNEQFF,TGTGCCAGCAGCCTTGGGACTAGCGGGAGGGGTAATGAGCAGTTCTTC
TRBJ1-1,-,TRBD1,TRBV30,CAWSGTGWGTEAFF,TGTGCCTGGAGCGGGACAGGGTGGGGCACTGAAGCTTTCTTT
TRBJ1-1,-,-,TRBV6-5,CASSRGRQGRYEAFF,TGTGCCAGCAGTCGAGGGAGGCAAGGGAGATATGAAGCTTTCTTT
TRBJ2-1,-,TRBD2,TRBV7-2,CASSPGLADNEQFF,TGTGCCAGCAGCCCGGGACTAGCGGACAATGAGCAGTTCTTC
TRBJ1-5,once,-,TRBV19,CASRPPYLGNVGQPQHF,TGTGCCAGTAGACCTCCCTATTTGGGTAACGTAGGTCAGCCCCAGCATTTT
TRBJ2-1,-,-,TRBV27,CASSFGTPNEQFF,TGTGCCAGCAGTTTTGGGACCCCCAATGAGCAGTTCTTC
TRBJ2-7,-,-,TRBV6-5,CASSYSRSSYEQYF,TGTGCCAGCAGTTACTCTCGGAGCTCCTACGAGCAGTACTTC
TRBJ2-1,-,-,TRBV21-1,CASSPHRAKWGNEQFF,TGTGCCAGCTCCCCCCACAGGGCTAAATGGGGAAATGAGCAGTTCTTC
TRBJ1-2,once,-,TRBV7-9,CASSLEQAGGYTF,TGTGCCAGCAGCTTAGAGCAGGCGGGGGGCTACACCTTC
TRBJ1-6,-,-,TRBV3-1/TRBV3-2,CASKWGAASSYNSPLHF,TGTGCCAGCAAGTGGGGGGCGGCGAGCTCCTATAATTCACCCCTCCACTTT
TRBJ2-1,-,TRBD2,TRBV2,CASSALRVVASGSNNEQFF,TGTGCCAGCAGTGCCCTACGAGTAGTGGCTAGCGGGAGTAACAATGAGCAGTTCTTC
TRBJ1-2,-,-,TRBV9,CASSVAGAVGGYTF,TGTGCCAGCAGCGTAGCAGGGGCTGTAGGCGGCTACACCTTC
TRBJ1-1,-,-,TRBV30,CAWSVSRTDLNTEAFF,TGTGCCTGGAGTGTCTCCAGGACAGACTTGAACACTGAAGCTTTCTTT
TRBJ2-1,once,TRBD2,TRBV7-3,CASSRLPSGRVSYNEQFF,TGTGCCAGCAGCCGTCTGCCTAGCGGGAGAGTCTCCTACAATGAGCAGTTCTTC
TRBJ2-7,-,-,TRBV10-3,CAIRDIYEQYF,TGTGCCATCAGAGACATCTACGAGCAGTACTTC
TRBJ1-2,-,-,TRBV6-4,CASSDSIGVGYTF,TGTGCCAGCAGTGACTCGATAGGGGTTGGCTACACCTTC
TRBJ1-1,-,-,TRBV6-5,CASSPDSPVNTEAFF,TGTGCCAGCAGCCCCGACAGCCCTGTGAACACTGAAGCTTTCTTT
TRBJ1-5,-,-,TRBV28,CASSLDSNQPQHF,TGTGCCAGCAGTTTAGACAGCAATCAGCCCCAGCATTTT
TRBJ2-7,-,-,TRBV28,CASSPTVSREQYF,TGTGCCAGCAGTCCTACAGTAAGTAGAGAGCAGTACTTC
TRBJ1-5,-,-,TRBV25-1,CASSWAGGINQPQHF,TGTGCCAGCAGTTGGGCGGGGGGAATCAATCAGCCCCAGCATTTT
TRBJ1-2,-,-,TRBV6-2/TRBV6-3,CASSYSALGGSYTF,TGTGCCAGCAGTTACTCGGCGCTCGGGGGAAGCTACACCTTC
TRBJ2-1,-,TRBD2,TRBV13,CASSLGLAGGDRVYNEQFF,TGTGCCAGCAGCTTAGGGCTAGCGGGAGGGGATCGGGTCTACAATGAGCAGTTCTTC
TRBJ2-1,-,-,TRBV3-1/TRBV3-2,CASSQDLRASLPEQFF,TGTGCCAGCAGCCAAGATCTGCGGGCCAGTTTACCTGAGCAGTTCTTC
TRBJ2-7,-,TRBD1,TRBV7-2,CATTGGGTTYEQYF,TGTGCCACCACAGGGGGCGGGACCACCTACGAGCAGTACTTC